The 27 T cell receptor beta chains given below trace back to one sample, sequenced in a study of CD8 T cells in Susac syndrome. An amount of RNA that ranged from about 0.45 to 1 ug was reverse transcribed with random hexamers. TCRdb redid the calling of the immunoSEQ multiplex PCR reads with MiXCR, one entry per CDR3 protein. The sample consists of roughly 200,000 distinct CDR3 sequences, approximately 94% of them appearing once. Sequenced material: CD4+ T cells from PBMCs. The source is a human donor in good health.

The genes are TRBV6-6 and TRBJ1-2; TRBD1 agrees at 7 bases. The V gene end was trimmed by 5 bases and the J gene end by 7 bases; junction bases not matched to a gene: 13. The germline CDR1 and CDR2 sequences are MNHNY and SVGAGI (reference sequence). The CDR3 is 15 amino acids. This CDR3 reads CASSPAVRGQGGYTF. The CDR3 region has the DNA TGTGCCAGCAGTCCCGCTGTGAGGGGGCAAGGTGGCTACACCTTC.

This sequence joins TRBV29-1 and TRBJ2-1; TRBD2 agrees at 10 bases. V lost 2 bases and J lost 4; bases outside the gene matches: 5. CDR3 length equals 15 residues. Germline CDR1 SQVTM, CDR2 ANQGSEA. CDR3 protein: CSVEKRGGSYNEQFF. The DNA for the CDR3 is TGCAGCGTTGAAAAGCGGGGGGGTTCGTACAATGAGCAGTTCTTC.

The chain couples TRBV5-6 to TRBJ1-5, with TRBD1 as a possible D gene (6 bases). The V and J ends lost 4 bases and 0 bases respectively, with 14 bases between them. The CDR3 covers 16 residues. Germline CDR1 is SGHDT and CDR2 is YYEEEE. The CDR3 nucleotides read TGTGCCAGCAGCATACGGACAGCTTATAGCAATCAGCCCCAGCATTTT. Translated, it gives CASSIRTAYSNQPQHF.

This rearrangement joins TRBV30 to TRBJ1-6, with a tentative D call TRBD1 (5 bases). The CDR3 length is 15 residues. Trimming took off 2 bases at V and 5 bases at J, with 13 bases between the two ends. The germline V gene encodes CDR1 GTSNPN and CDR2 SVGIG (reference sequence). CDR3 region: CAWSPPGTNNSPLHF. CDR3 coding DNA: TGTGCCTGGAGTCCACCCGGGACGAATAATTCACCCCTCCACTTT.

This chain joins TRBV6-5 and TRBJ1-2; D gene uncertain. Germline V gene data show CDR1 as MNHEY and CDR2 as SVGAGI. V was cut by 6 bases and J by 2 bases, with 7 bases left in between. The length of the CDR3 is 12 residues. The CDR3 DNA reads TGTGCCAGCAGGGAGAGAAACTATGGCTACACCTTC. The encoded protein is CASRERNYGYTF.

V is TRBV20-1 and J is TRBJ1-6; no clear D gene. The V gene's germline CDR1 is DFQATT and CDR2 SNEGSKA (reference sequence). CDR3 size: 15 residues. V lost 3 bases to trimming and J lost 1 base, with 10 bases between them. CDR3 in DNA: TGCAGTGCTAGCCCGGTACTTTCCTATAATTCACCCCTCCACTTT. Translated, it gives CSASPVLSYNSPLHF.

This chain uses TRBV5-1 with TRBJ2-3, with 9 bases fitting TRBD1. The CDR3 is 15 residues long. Germline loops: CDR1 SGHRS, CDR2 YFSETQ. V shed 6 bases, J shed 3 bases, and the junction held 8 bases outside the gene matches. CDR3 sequence reads: CASIPGTGHTDTQYF. DNA of the CDR3: TGCGCCAGCATCCCAGGGACAGGGCATACAGATACGCAGTATTTT.

The gene calls are TRBV19 and TRBJ2-3; 8 bases map to TRBD2. Trimming cost V 4 bases and J 8 bases; bases outside gene matches: 5. Looked up from germline, CDR1 is LNHDA and CDR2 is SQIVND (reference sequence). CDR3 length: 13 residues. The CDR3 coding sequence is TGTGCCAGTAGTAGCGGGGGGTTAGGTACGCAGTATTTT. Translating gives CASSSGGLGTQYF.

The chain joins TRBV18 to TRBJ1-3; 8 positions agree with TRBD1. Germline CDR1 KGHSH, CDR2 LQKENI. The CDR3 length is 17 residues. V lost 1 base, J lost 0 bases, and 5 bases stayed unmatched. The CDR3 reads CASSPRADRASGNTIYF. The CDR3 DNA reads TGTGCCAGCTCACCACGGGCGGACAGGGCCTCTGGAAACACCATATATTTT. The variable domain in full, with the rest retrieved from reference TRBV18 and TRBJ1-3, is NAGVMQNPRHLVRRRGQEARLRCSPMKGHSHVYWYRQLPEEGLKFMVYLQKENIIDESGMPKERFSAEFPKEGPSILRIQQVVRGDSAAYFCASSPRADRASGNTIYFGEGSWLTVV.

V is TRBV7-9 and J is TRBJ1-6, with D tentatively TRBD1 (6 bases). Deletions cut 0 bases from V and 12 bases from J, with 18 bases between. Per germline, CDR1 SEHNR and CDR2 FQNEAQ (reference sequence). This CDR3 comprises 16 residues. For the CDR3, the DNA is TGTGCCAGCAGCTTAGCGGGGGGCGGGGCTTGGAGACCCCTCCACTTT. Amino acids: CASSLAGGGAWRPLHF.

V and J are TRBV7-2 and TRBJ1-2; 12 nucleotides agree with TRBD1. The length of the CDR3 is 15 residues. With 5 bases clipped from V and 7 bases from J, the junction kept 8 bases outside the gene matches. CDR1 and CDR2 (germline): SGHTA, FQGNSA. The CDR3 region has the DNA TGTGCCAGCAGCCTATCGGGACAGGGGGCGGGTGGCTACACCTTC. Translating gives CASSLSGQGAGGYTF.

The chain combines TRBV7-2 with TRBJ1-1; weak D call: TRBD1 (6 bases). In germline, CDR1 is SGHTA, CDR2 FQGNSA. The CDR3 is 12 amino acids. Trimming removed 5 bases at V and 8 bases at J, with 12 bases between. The CDR3 protein is CASSQTGKEAFF. CDR3 sequence (DNA): TGTGCCAGCAGCCAAACAGGGAAAGAAGCTTTCTTT.

A single count supports this clonotype. J is TRBJ1-4 and V is TRBV20-1, with a weak D call TRBD1 (5 bases). V lost 1 base and J 1 base, leaving 7 bases between the germline ends. CDR3 size: 14 residues. Germline V lookup: CDR1 DFQATT, CDR2 SNEGSKA (reference sequence). In DNA, the CDR3 is TGCAGTGCTAGAGGGGGCGTAACTAATGAAAAACTGTTTTTT. It translates to CSARGGVTNEKLFF.

The J gene is TRBJ1-2, the V gene TRBV6-6, with D unclear. Trimming removed 2 bases at V and 3 bases at J, with 4 bases between. This CDR3 has 12 amino acids. Germline CDR1 reads MNHNY; CDR2 reads SVGAGI (reference sequence). CDR3 DNA: TGTGCCAGCAGTTACCCCGACTATGGCTACACCTTC. Amino acid sequence: CASSYPDYGYTF.

V gene TRBV12-3 or TRBV12-4 combines with J gene TRBJ2-1, with 8 bases lining up with TRBD2. The trim removed 3 bases at V and 7 bases at J, leaving 8 bases unmatched. This CDR3 comprises 15 residues. The CDR3 DNA is TGTGCCAGCAGTTTGTCGGGGGGGCTGCGGAATGAGCAGTTCTTC. Translation gives CASSLSGGLRNEQFF.

This clonotype has a single count. The V gene is TRBV29-1, the J gene TRBJ1-2; D is ambiguous. This CDR3 region has 13 residues. With 7 bases removed from V and 8 bases from J, the gap between germline ends came to 20 bases. Germline loops: CDR1 SQVTM, CDR2 ANQGSEA. CDR3 DNA sequence: TGCAGCGGGGGAGGTCAGGATAAGTACGGCTACACCTTC. Amino acid sequence: CSGGGQDKYGYTF.

V and J are TRBV7-9 and TRBJ2-5; D is uncertain. This CDR3 contains 14 residues. Trimming took off 0 bases at V and 4 bases at J, with 9 bases between the two ends. CDR1 and CDR2 (germline): SEHNR, FQNEAQ (reference sequence). CDR3 loop: CASSLAPKGETQYF. As DNA, the CDR3 is TGTGCCAGCAGCTTAGCGCCCAAAGGAGAGACCCAGTACTTC.

This clonotype was observed a single time. The chain couples TRBV6-5 to TRBJ1-5; 8 bases match TRBD1. Per germline, CDR1 MNHEY and CDR2 SVGAGI. This CDR3 contains 14 residues. Trimming took 5 bases from V and 7 from J; bases not matched to a gene: 7. In DNA form, the CDR3 reads TGTGCCAGCAGTCGATCAGGGGGCGGGCAGCCCCAGCATTTT. This encodes CASSRSGGGQPQHF.

This chain joins TRBV6-2 or TRBV6-3 and TRBJ1-1, with 7 bases fitting TRBD1. In germline, CDR1 is MNHEY, CDR2 SVGEGT. CDR3 length: 13 residues. V dropped 1 base and J dropped 5; count of bases not matched to a gene: 1. The CDR3 region is CASSYYRGTEAFF. The CDR3 DNA sequence: TGTGCCAGCAGTTACTACAGGGGAACTGAAGCTTTCTTT.

The rearrangement links TRBV7-2 to TRBJ2-1, with 7 bases identical to TRBD2. CDR3 length: 17 residues. V was clipped by 0 bases and J by 1 base; unmatched bases: 6. Germline loops: CDR1 SGHTA, CDR2 FQGNSA. This CDR3 reads CASSLAPGLVSYNEQFF. In nucleotides, the CDR3 is TGTGCCAGCAGCTTAGCGCCCGGACTAGTGTCCTACAATGAGCAGTTCTTC.

In its sample, this clonotype was seen once. The rearrangement joins TRBV29-1 to TRBJ1-2; perhaps TRBD1 as D (5 bases). The CDR3 runs 12 residues. The V end was cut by 4 bases, the J end by 3 bases, with 9 bases between. Germline assignment: CDR1 SQVTM and CDR2 ANQGSEA. The DNA of the CDR3 is TGCAGCGTTGCTCGGGGGGACTATGGCTACACCTTC. Translated, it gives CSVARGDYGYTF. The variable domain in full, with the rest retrieved from reference TRBV29-1 and TRBJ1-2, is SAVISQKPSRDICQRGTSLTIQCQVDSQVTMMFWYRQQPGQSLTLIATANQGSEATYESGFVIDKFPISRPNLTFSTLTVSNMSPEDSSIYLCSVARGDYGYTFGSGTRLTVV.

V gene TRBV3-1 combines with J gene TRBJ1-2; D gene ambiguous. CDR1 LGHDT and CDR2 YNNKEL come from the germline V gene (reference sequence). V gave up 3 bases and J gave up 10 bases, with 9 bases separating them. The CDR3 is 11 residues long. CDR3 DNA: TGTGCCAGCAGCCAGACCGGAGTCTACACCTTC. Its protein product is CASSQTGVYTF.

This chain joins TRBV29-1 and TRBJ1-4; 8 bases line up with TRBD1. The CDR3 has 14 amino acids. Germline-derived CDR1 and CDR2 are SQVTM and ANQGSEA. V lost 5 bases, J lost 4 bases, and 6 bases stayed unmatched. The CDR3 DNA reads as TGCAGCGTTCGGGACAGGATACTTAATGAAAAACTGTTTTTT. Its translation: CSVRDRILNEKLFF.

This chain connects TRBV18 to TRBJ1-5; 11 bases match TRBD1. Germline V gives CDR1 KGHSH, CDR2 LQKENI. CDR3 length equals 18 residues. Trimming took 8 bases from V and 7 from J; bases not matched to a gene: 19. CDR3 protein: CASPFRPEGQGDRQPQHF. CDR3 DNA: TGTGCCAGCCCCTTTCGGCCCGAGGGACAGGGGGATAGGCAGCCCCAGCATTTT.

The chain carries TRBV6-5 and TRBJ1-4, with 7 positions matching TRBD1. This CDR3 spans 13 amino acids. Trimming at V came to 5 bases and at J to 8 bases, leaving 5 bases not matched to a gene. CDR1 is MNHEY and CDR2 is SVGAGI in the germline V gene. DNA of the CDR3: TGTGCCAGCAGTGACAGGGAGGGAGAAAAACTGTTTTTT. As protein: CASSDREGEKLFF.

V is TRBV29-1 and J is TRBJ2-2; 7 bases are shared with TRBD1. The germline V gene encodes CDR1 SQVTM and CDR2 ANQGSEA. This CDR3 spans 13 amino acids. Trimming at V came to 7 bases and at J to 1 base, leaving 3 bases not matched to a gene. The CDR3 DNA follows: TGCAGCGGGGGACAGCAGAACACCGGGGAGCTGTTTTTT. It is translated as CSGGQQNTGELFF.

This chain links TRBV19 with TRBJ1-5; D remains unclear. Germline CDR1 LNHDA, CDR2 SQIVND (reference sequence). The CDR3 loop spans 17 amino acids. The V end lost 5 bases, the J end lost 2 bases, and 19 bases lay between the germline ends. The DNA of the CDR3 is TGTGCCAGTAGTCCGGGGAAAGTGAGCGGGGGCAATCAGCCCCAGCATTTT. It encodes CASSPGKVSGGNQPQHF.